A single T cell receptor beta chain is shown here with its context. Authors' processing steps: Researchers report that nucleated cell counts were estimated from reference gene primer amplification. Generated by immunoSEQ multiplex PCR, the TCRdb table keeps only in-frame clones and is missing some. The V and J calls and clone size are taken from that table; D and trimming were inferred from the DNA. This sample has 350,000 to 400,000 clones; around 91% occur once, and the top ten carry 6% to 7.5%. The data belong to a study of blood T cell repertoires in COVID-19. After removal of 6 bases from V and 0 bases from J, the junction contained 10 bases not matched to a gene. This CDR3 has 16 amino acids. CDR1 is ENHRY, CDR2 SYGVKD, per germline.

The chain links TRBV10-3 to TRBJ2-7; 8 bases line up with TRBD2. Sequenced: peripheral blood. The receptor's source is a man between 18 and 35 years old with active or convalescent COVID-19. CDR3 residues: CAIRDLAGGSSYEQYF. The CDR3 nucleotides read TGTGCCATCAGGGACCTAGCGGGTGGAAGCTCCTACGAGCAGTACTTC.